The entry that follows covers one T cell receptor beta chain sequence. Its antigen is not known. Carried by the TCR beta cDNA libraries were unique molecular identifiers. Starting from about 0.98 to 11 million T cells, the study yielded roughly 0.5 million cDNA molecules. TCRdb used MiXCR to reprocess the PCR reads, holding one entry per CDR3 protein. The table shows some 690,000 distinct CDR3 sequences, with around 27% occurring only once. This entry is derived from a study of post-analysis software for immune sequencing data. Study at large: Relapsing-remitting, secondary progressive and progressive-relapsing forms of multiple sclerosis all featured among disease courses. Findings of the study overall: In patients, TRBV5-6, TRBV5-1 and TRBV20-1 belonged to roughly five TRBV segments found more frequently than in controls. Significantly lower normalized Chao1 diversity was found in patients with multiple sclerosis relative to controls. Samples from a shared batch, those prepared together, strongly co-clustered by F measure.

The V and J ends lost 2 bases and 11 bases, in that order; junction bases with no gene match: 11. This CDR3 spans 15 amino acids. Germline-derived CDR1 and CDR2 are SGHVS and FQNEAQ. The source is a girl aged 10-17 years with multiple sclerosis. The sequencing sample was made of blood. This chain links TRBV7-8 with TRBJ2-1; 8 nucleotides match TRBD2. CDR3 in amino acids: CASSLSGGREKQQFF. The CDR3 region has the DNA TGTGCCAGCAGCTTATCGGGGGGGCGGGAGAAACAGCAGTTCTTC.